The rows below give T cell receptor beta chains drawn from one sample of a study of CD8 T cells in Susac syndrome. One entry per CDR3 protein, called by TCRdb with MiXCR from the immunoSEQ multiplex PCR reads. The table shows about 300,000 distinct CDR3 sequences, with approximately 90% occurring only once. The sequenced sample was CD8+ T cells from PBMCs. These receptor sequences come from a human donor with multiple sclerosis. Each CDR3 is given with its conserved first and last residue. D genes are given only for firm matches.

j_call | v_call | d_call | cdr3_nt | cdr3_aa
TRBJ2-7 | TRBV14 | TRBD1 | TGTGCCAGCAGCGCGGACGGGACAGGTCCTACCGAGCAGTACTTC | CASSADGTGPTEQYF
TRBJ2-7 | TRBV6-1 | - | TGTGCCACCAGTTCCCAGCGGTATACCTACGAGCAGTACTTC | CATSSQRYTYEQYF
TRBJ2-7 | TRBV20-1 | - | TGCAGTGCTAGCTGGGGGGACGACAGGCAAGCATTCTCCTACGAGCAGTACTTC | CSASWGDDRQAFSYEQYF
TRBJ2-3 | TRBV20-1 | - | TGCAGTGCTAGCGCCCCCGGGGTAGTAACAGATACGCAGTATTTT | CSASAPGVVTDTQYF
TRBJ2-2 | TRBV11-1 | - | TGTGCCAGCAGCTTAGGACCCCAACCGACCACCGGGACAAGAGGTCCCGGGGAGCTGTTTTTT | CASSLGPQPTTGTRGPGELFF
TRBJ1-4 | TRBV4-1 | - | TGCGCCAGCAGCCAAGTCCCCGGACGGACGGGAGAAAAACTGTTTTTT | CASSQVPGRTGEKLFF
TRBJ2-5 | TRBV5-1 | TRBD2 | TGCGCCAGCAGCTTAGGTCCCCTAGCGGAGTCCCAAGAGACCCAGTACTTC | CASSLGPLAESQETQYF
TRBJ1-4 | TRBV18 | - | TGTGCCAGCTCACCGATAGACGAGCCCCAGTTAGGTGAAAAACTGTTTTTT | CASSPIDEPQLGEKLFF
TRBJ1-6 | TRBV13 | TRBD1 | TGTGCCAGCAGCTTAGACAGGGGTGTAATTTCACCCCTCCACTTT | CASSLDRGVISPLHF
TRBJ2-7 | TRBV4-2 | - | TGTGCCAGCAGCCAAGGACAGATCGAGCAGTACTTC | CASSQGQIEQYF
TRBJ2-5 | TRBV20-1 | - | TGCAGTGCTAGGGGCGGGTACTTC | CSARGGYF
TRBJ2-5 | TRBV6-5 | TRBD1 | TGTGCCAGCAGTTCCCGGGACAGTTATGGAGAGACCCAGTACTTC | CASSSRDSYGETQYF
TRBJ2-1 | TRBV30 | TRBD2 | TGTGCCTGGATGGGGGGACTACCGTCTGGCAATGAGCAGTTCTTC | CAWMGGLPSGNEQFF
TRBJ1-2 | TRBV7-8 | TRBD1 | TGTGCCAGCAGCTTAGCGGGTGCTCCGGGACAGACTTTCGGCTACACCTTC | CASSLAGAPGQTFGYTF
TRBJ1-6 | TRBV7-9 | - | TGTGCCAGCAGCTCATCGGGACTTTCACCCCTCCACTTT | CASSSSGLSPLHF
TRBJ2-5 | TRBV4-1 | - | TGCGCCAGCAGCCAAGATCCCAATTTGGCGGTCCCAACAGAGACCCAGTACTTC | CASSQDPNLAVPTETQYF
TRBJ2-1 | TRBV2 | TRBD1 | TGTGCCAGCAGTGAATGGGGACAGGGGGCCCATGAGCAGTTCTTC | CASSEWGQGAHEQFF
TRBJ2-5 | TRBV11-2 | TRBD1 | TGTGCCAGCAGCTCCTGGGACAGGGGTACGCAAGAGACCCAGTACTTC | CASSSWDRGTQETQYF
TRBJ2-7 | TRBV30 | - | TGTGCCTGGACTTTTCGGGGGTGGTACGAGCAGTACTTC | CAWTFRGWYEQYF
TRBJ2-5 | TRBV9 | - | TGTGCCAGCAGCGTTGGGGGTTTGGAGACCCAGTACTTC | CASSVGGLETQYF
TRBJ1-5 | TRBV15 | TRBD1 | TGTGCCACCAGCAGACACCCCCGGGACAGCTTAAATCAGCCCCAGCATTTT | CATSRHPRDSLNQPQHF
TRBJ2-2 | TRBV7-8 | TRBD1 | TGTGCCAGCAGCGACGGACAGGGGACCGGGGAGCTGTTTTTT | CASSDGQGTGELFF
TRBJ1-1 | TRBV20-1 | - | TGCAGTGCTAGCCGAATGAACACTGAAGCTTTCTTT | CSASRMNTEAFF